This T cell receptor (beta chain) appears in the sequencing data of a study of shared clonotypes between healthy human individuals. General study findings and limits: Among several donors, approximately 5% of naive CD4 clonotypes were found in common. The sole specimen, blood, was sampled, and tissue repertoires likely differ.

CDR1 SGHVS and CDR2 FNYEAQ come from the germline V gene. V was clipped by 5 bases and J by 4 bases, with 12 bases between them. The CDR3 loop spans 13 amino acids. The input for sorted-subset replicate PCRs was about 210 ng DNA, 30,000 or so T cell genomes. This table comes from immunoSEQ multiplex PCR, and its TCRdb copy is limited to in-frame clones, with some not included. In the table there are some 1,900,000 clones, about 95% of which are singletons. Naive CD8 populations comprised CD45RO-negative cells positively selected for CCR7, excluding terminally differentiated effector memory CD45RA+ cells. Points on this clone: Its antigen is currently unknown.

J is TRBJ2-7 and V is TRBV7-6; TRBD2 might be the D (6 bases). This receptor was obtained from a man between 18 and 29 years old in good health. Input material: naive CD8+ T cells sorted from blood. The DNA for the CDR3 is TGTGCCAGCAGCGCGGTCGGGGGATACGAGCAGTACTTC. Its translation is CASSAVGGYEQYF. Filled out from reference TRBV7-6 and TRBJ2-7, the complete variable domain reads GAGVSQSPRYKVTKRGQDVALRCDPISGHVSLYWYRQALGQGPEFLTYFNYEAQQDKSGLPNDRFSAERPEGSISTLTIQRTEQRDSAMYRCASSAVGGYEQYFGPGTRLTVT.